The 2 T cell receptor beta chains presented below share a single source sample, sequenced in a study of blood T cell repertoires in COVID-19 (dated by TCRdb to 2018 to 2021). Libraries were prepared through the immunoSEQ multiplex PCR assay. Not all clones reach the TCRdb copy of this immuneACCESS table, which keeps in-frame sequences only. Checked studies attribute under half of the gap to unresolved V genes and leave the rest unexplained. Across this sample there are over 200,000 clones, with around 84% seen only once. The top ten constitute approximately 19% of the sample. The sequenced material came from PBMCs or T cells enriched from blood (not recorded which). All receptors derive from a man aged 35 to 55 who had recovered from COVID-19.

The chain employs TRBV3-1 (or the pseudogene TRBV3-2) and TRBJ1-5, with TRBD1 matching 8 bases. The CDR3 is made up of 14 amino acids. Germline CDR1 is LGHDT and CDR2 is YNNKEL (reference sequence). With V trimmed by 4 bases and J by 5 bases, 4 bases remained unmatched. The CDR3 DNA follows: TGTGCCAGCAGCCCGGACAGGGATGATCAGCCCCAGCATTTT. This translates into CASSPDRDDQPQHF.

The chain combines TRBV4-2 with TRBJ2-1; 16 nucleotides agree with TRBD2. Trimming removed 3 bases from V and 8 bases from J; junction bases left unmatched: 7. The CDR3 extends over 17 amino acids. Germline assignment: CDR1 LGHNA and CDR2 YNFKEQ. As DNA, the CDR3 is TGTGCCAGCAGCCAGGGGACTAGCGGGAGGGCCAACGATGAGCAGTTCTTC. Its protein is CASSQGTSGRANDEQFF.